The sequence of this T cell receptor beta chain was determined in a study of regulatory T cells in long-lasting Graves disease. Through Arm-PCR of CDR3 regions and iRepertoire HTBI primers, TCR beta libraries were built. One entry per CDR3 protein, called by TCRdb with MiXCR from the multiplex PCR reads. This table has under 500,000 distinct CDR3 sequences, around 20% appearing once. In germline, CDR1 is SGHTA, CDR2 FQGNSA. Trimming cost V 4 bases and J 0 bases; bases outside gene matches: 6. The CDR3 sequence is 15 residues long. The time point: persistent/refractory GD, antithyroid drugs over 5 years with positive TRAb. Preparation of the TCR library used RNA extracted from PBMCs. The sample holds many counts of this clonotype.

The sequenced sample was peripheral blood mononuclear cells (PBMCs), obtained when the disease was refractory, from a patient treated with antithyroid drugs. The origin of this receptor is a female donor with Graves disease. V and J are TRBV7-2 and TRBJ2-7, with 7 positions matching TRBD2. This CDR3 is CASSSSGTGSYEQYF. The CDR3 DNA reads as TGTGCCAGCAGCTCGAGCGGGACTGGCTCCTACGAGCAGTACTTC. The full variable domain, completed using reference TRBV7-2 and TRBJ2-7, is GAGVSQSPSNKVTEKGKDVELRCDPISGHTALYWYRQSLGQGLEFLIYFQGNSAPDKSGLPSDRFSAERTGGSVSTLTIQRTQQEDSAVYLCASSSSGTGSYEQYFGPGTRLTVT.